What follows describes a single TCR beta chain. The antigen is unknown. This CDR3 has 15 residues. V was pared by 2 bases and J by 8 bases, with 7 bases of the junction left unmatched. Germline V CDR1 and CDR2: MNHEY, SMNVEV (reference sequence). The sample comes from a study of somatic mutations in cytotoxic T cells in rheumatoid arthritis. General observations from the study: Rheumatoid arthritis patients and age-matched healthy controls showed no significant difference in CD8+ T-cell clonality. Only rheumatoid arthritis patients, not healthy controls, showed CD8+ clonality increasing with age.

Produced via immunoSEQ multiplex PCR; TCRdb's table is partial and in-frame only. Among approximately 7,000 clones listed, around 74% were seen once. Controls that were healthy consisted of blood donors whose median age was 56 years (range 21-70), with around 60% female. The chain carries TRBV27 and TRBJ2-1; 9 bases agree with TRBD2. Sequenced material: CD8+ T cells sorted from blood. This receptor was obtained from a woman in her fifties or sixties in good health. This CDR3 is CASSLLAGMGDEQFF. DNA for the CDR3: TGTGCCAGCAGTTTACTAGCGGGAATGGGGGATGAGCAGTTCTTC.